The rows below give T cell receptor beta chains drawn from one sample of a study of cytomegalovirus exposure and HLA in healthy donors. The method was immunoSEQ multiplex PCR; TCRdb's version includes in-frame clones alone and lacks a portion of them. Counted here are 190,000 or so clones, less than 90% occurring once; the ten biggest clones make up more than 1.5%. The sample comprised PBMCs. Receptor source: a man between 50 and 59 years old in good health and CMV-seronegative. Each CDR3 is given without its conserved first and last residue. Some rows have no size entry. The others give once, few or many, or a class for an expanded clone.

V	size	J	CDR3
TRBV7-2	.	TRBJ1-6	ASSSTGQGNSPLH
TRBV28	.	TRBJ2-3	ASSYPPGLVTDTQY
TRBV5-1	.	TRBJ1-2	ASSSGPGGGYT
TRBV7-2	.	TRBJ1-3	ASSLTGQSSSGNTIY
TRBV7-2	.	TRBJ1-1	ASSGRQGANTEAF
TRBV6-1	.	TRBJ2-1	ASSLGQGNEQF
TRBV11-2	.	TRBJ2-6	ASSLSPGQGASGANVLT
TRBV11-3	.	.	ASSLDPGDPYEQY
TRBV5-1	.	TRBJ2-2	ASSSPLNTGELF
TRBV11-2	.	TRBJ2-5	ASSVQGSQETQY
TRBV9	.	TRBJ2-2	ASSVFGGLANTGELF
TRBV6-7	.	TRBJ2-7	ASSYSNGSYEQY
TRBV18	.	TRBJ2-4	ASSPRQGAIQNIQY
TRBV28	.	TRBJ1-1	ASSLQGPNTEAF
TRBV30	few	TRBJ1-2	AWRPGQEVYGYT
TRBV19	few	TRBJ1-5	ASSIKGNQPQH
TRBV30	once	TRBJ1-5	AWSVQANQPQH
TRBV11-2	.	TRBJ1-2	ASSAGGGGYT
TRBV25-1	.	TRBJ2-3	ASSELSVGRADTQY
TRBV7-9	.	.	ASSLTEMNEQF
TRBV6-1	.	TRBJ2-2	ASTGVRYTGELF
TRBV6-6	.	TRBJ1-2	ASSYYRDGYT
TRBV6-6	.	TRBJ2-5	ASSYGTSGVETQY
TRBV5-1	.	TRBJ2-3	ASSRTVTDTQY
TRBV7-2	.	TRBJ2-3	ASSYGLDTQY
TRBV29-1	.	TRBJ1-1	SVGLGGVNTEAF
TRBV28	once	TRBJ1-2	ASSPQGATANYGYT
TRBV7-2	.	TRBJ2-2	ASSLVGGSQTGELF
TRBV2	.	TRBJ1-5	ASSREAYNQPQH
TRBV5-1	.	TRBJ2-2	ASSYGTGELF
TRBV6-1	.	TRBJ1-1	ASRTGGTEAF
TRBV29-1	.	TRBJ2-3	SVERPVTSTDTQY
TRBV7-2	few	TRBJ2-3	ASSLALYSLAGEGDTQY
TRBV7-9	.	TRBJ1-5	ASSLGQDNQPQH
TRBV19	.	TRBJ1-2	ASSYREFNYGYT
TRBV6-1	.	TRBJ1-2	ASSEGNPTGRYGYT
TRBV4-1	.	TRBJ1-2	ASSQGPGATSGYT
TRBV18	.	TRBJ2-1	ASSPQYSGGNEQF
TRBV7-8	.	TRBJ2-4	ASSPRRKEGDIQY
TRBV27	.	TRBJ1-4	ASSRAQGAGNEKLF